The 25 T cell receptor beta chains given below trace back to one sample, sequenced in a study of CD8 T cells in Susac syndrome. Reverse transcription of roughly 0.5 to 1 ug RNA was carried out with random hexamers. From the immunoSEQ multiplex PCR reads, TCRdb called clonotypes with MiXCR, one entry per CDR3 protein. This table holds about 170,000 distinct CDR3 sequences, roughly 92% found once. The sample comprised CD4+ T cells from PBMCs. These receptors came from a human donor with multiple sclerosis.

The chain has TRBV20-1 and TRBJ2-5, with TRBD2 matching 11 bases. Per the germline V gene, CDR1 is DFQATT and CDR2 is SNEGSKA (reference sequence). The CDR3 has 14 amino acids. With 3 bases clipped from V and 5 bases from J, the junction kept 5 bases outside the gene matches. Here the CDR3 reads CSASNSGGAETQYF. The CDR3 bases are TGCAGTGCTAGTAATAGCGGGGGGGCGGAGACCCAGTACTTC.

The V call is TRBV18, the J call TRBJ1-2; 7 bases are shared with TRBD1. The germline gives CDR1 KGHSH, CDR2 LQKENI. This CDR3 has 14 residues. The junction had 8 bases not matched to a gene; V was cut back by 6 bases and J by 4 bases. The CDR3 sequence is CASSNDRDLYGYTF. DNA for the CDR3: TGTGCCAGCTCGAACGACAGGGACCTCTATGGCTACACCTTC. The full variable domain, completed using reference TRBV18 and TRBJ1-2, is NAGVMQNPRHLVRRRGQEARLRCSPMKGHSHVYWYRQLPEEGLKFMVYLQKENIIDESGMPKERFSAEFPKEGPSILRIQQVVRGDSAAYFCASSNDRDLYGYTFGSGTRLTVV.

The gene calls are TRBV5-1 and TRBJ2-2; TRBD2 is a possible D gene (5 bases). This CDR3 is 13 amino acids long. Trimming shortened V by 1 base and J by 6 bases, and 7 bases separated the two germline ends. Germline CDR1 and CDR2: SGHRS and YFSETQ. The CDR3 nucleotides read TGCGCCAGCAGCTTGACGGGGTCCGGGGAGCTGTTTTTT. Translated: CASSLTGSGELFF. Filled out from reference TRBV5-1 and TRBJ2-2, the complete variable domain reads KAGVTQTPRYLIKTRGQQVTLSCSPISGHRSVSWYQQTPGQGLQFLFEYFSETQRNKGNFPGRFSGRQFSNSRSEMNVSTLELGDSALYLCASSLTGSGELFFGEGSRLTVL.

The genes are TRBV30 and TRBJ2-2, with 8 bases identical to TRBD1. J gave up 2 bases and V 2 bases, and 7 bases lay outside the gene matches. Germline CDR1 is GTSNPN and CDR2 is SVGIG (reference sequence). The CDR3 length is 16 residues. The DNA of the CDR3 is TGTGCCTGGAGTTTAAACAGGGGGGCCAACACCGGGGAGCTGTTTTTT. Translating it yields CAWSLNRGANTGELFF.

This clonotype was counted a single time. The gene calls are TRBV3-1 and TRBJ1-1; 10 bases map to TRBD1. The germline gives CDR1 LGHDT, CDR2 YNNKEL (reference sequence). This CDR3 is built from 16 residues. The J segment lost 7 bases and the V segment lost 2 bases, leaving 10 bases of the junction unmatched. CDR3 in amino acids: CASSQSWDRGVGEAFF. The CDR3 DNA follows: TGTGCCAGCAGCCAATCCTGGGACAGGGGAGTCGGTGAAGCTTTCTTT.

This clonotype was observed once. J is TRBJ1-2 and V is TRBV19, with D hard to call. Germline CDR1 is LNHDA and CDR2 is SQIVND (reference sequence). The CDR3 covers 13 residues. The V end was cut by 0 bases, the J end by 8 bases, with 10 bases between. Here the CDR3 DNA reads TGTGCCAGTAGTATAGAGTTGGTGAGCGGCTACACCTTC. This gives the protein CASSIELVSGYTF.

The chain carries TRBV4-3 and TRBJ2-5, with 7 bases aligning to TRBD1. This CDR3 has 13 amino acids. J was trimmed by 5 bases and V by 5 bases; bases with no gene match: 5. Germline V gives CDR1 LGHNA, CDR2 YSLEER. CDR3 DNA: TGCGCCAGCAGCAAGGGACAGAGGGAGACCCAGTACTTC. Translating gives CASSKGQRETQYF.

DNA of the CDR3: TGTGCCAGCAAAAGCCGGGACAGTGCCGAGCAGTACTTC. Translating it yields CASKSRDSAEQYF. V gene TRBV16 combines with J gene TRBJ2-7; 7 positions agree with TRBD1. The J segment lost 6 bases and the V segment lost 7 bases, leaving 9 bases of the junction unmatched. Per the germline V gene, CDR1 is KGHSY and CDR2 is FQNENV. This CDR3 has 13 residues.

The chain couples TRBV9 to TRBJ2-6, with D unclear. CDR1 SGDLS and CDR2 YYNGEE come from the germline V gene. The CDR3 covers 15 residues. V lost 0 bases and J 2 bases, leaving 6 bases between the germline ends. The DNA of the CDR3 is TGTGCCAGCAGCGTAGACCGGGCTGGGGCCAACGTCCTGACTTTC. It specifies CASSVDRAGANVLTF.

The CDR3 nucleotides read TGCAGTGCTCGAGCGGGCATAAGGGGCTCCGAGCAGTACTTC. Amino acid sequence: CSARAGIRGSEQYF. The chain uses TRBV20-1 and TRBJ2-7; maybe TRBD2 (6 bases). This CDR3 contains 14 residues. CDR1 and CDR2 from the germline V gene are DFQATT and SNEGSKA (reference sequence). Trimming took off 5 bases at V and 6 bases at J, with 20 bases between the two ends.

V usage is TRBV19 and J usage is TRBJ2-3; 10 bases align to TRBD2. The V and J ends lost 10 bases and 1 base, in that order; junction bases with no gene match: 2. Germline CDR1 reads LNHDA; CDR2 reads SQIVND (reference sequence). CDR3 length equals 13 residues. CDR3 sequence reads: CATSGGRTDTQYF. Written as DNA, the CDR3 is TGTGCCACTAGCGGGGGACGCACAGATACGCAGTATTTT.

The chain couples TRBV27 to TRBJ2-3; D is uncertain. The CDR3 has 13 amino acids. Trimming removed 5 bases from V and 4 bases from J, with 10 bases in between. CDR1 is MNHEY, CDR2 SMNVEV, per germline (reference sequence). The CDR3 loop is CASSPPPADTQYF. The CDR3 nucleotides read TGTGCCAGCAGTCCCCCCCCGGCAGATACGCAGTATTTT.

The chain employs TRBV14 and TRBJ2-3, with D possibly being TRBD2 (6 bases). Trimming took 4 bases from V and 5 from J, leaving 19 bases between them. Germline V CDR1 and CDR2: SGHDN, FVKESK. This CDR3 has 16 amino acids. CDR3 protein: CASSPYGTGGEDTQYF. The CDR3 nucleotides are TGTGCCAGCAGCCCCTACGGGACCGGGGGAGAAGATACGCAGTATTTT.

The chain uses TRBV11-2 and TRBJ2-3; possibly TRBD2 for D (5 bases). Germline CDR1 is SGHAT and CDR2 is FQNNGV. The CDR3 loop spans 18 amino acids. V was clipped by 0 bases and J by 5 bases, with 21 bases between them. The CDR3 here is CASSLDGGSAPKGDTQYF. In DNA, the CDR3 is TGTGCCAGCAGCTTAGATGGAGGATCAGCCCCAAAGGGAGATACGCAGTATTTT.

This chain links TRBV2 with TRBJ1-2; no clear D gene. Trimming left V 6 bases short and J 8 bases short, with 13 bases between. Germline-derived CDR1 and CDR2 are SNHLY and FYNNEI. This CDR3 is built from 12 residues. The DNA of the CDR3 is TGTGCCAGCAGACAATTTCTGGAGGGCTACACCTTC. Its translation: CASRQFLEGYTF.

The chain couples TRBV6-6 to TRBJ1-2; D is perhaps TRBD1 (5 bases). The CDR3 is 12 amino acids. Per the germline V gene, CDR1 is MNHNY and CDR2 is SVGAGI (reference sequence). The ends were cut back, 7 bases at V and 8 bases at J, with 14 bases in the middle. CDR3 region: CASTPGSLGYTF. CDR3 sequence (DNA): TGTGCCAGCACCCCAGGGTCTCTCGGCTACACCTTC.

The chain is built from TRBV27 and TRBJ2-3; 12 positions match TRBD1. Per germline, CDR1 MNHEY and CDR2 SMNVEV (reference sequence). This CDR3 has 15 amino acids. The trim removed 6 bases at V and 4 bases at J, leaving 5 bases unmatched. In nucleotides, the CDR3 is TGTGCCAGCAGACCCGGGACAGGGGGCTCAGATACGCAGTATTTT. It yields the protein CASRPGTGGSDTQYF.

The rearrangement uses TRBV5-6 and TRBJ1-6; TRBD1 matches 8 bases. The CDR3 spans 16 residues. Trimming at V came to 0 bases and at J to 8 bases, leaving 7 bases not matched to a gene. The germline CDR1 and CDR2 sequences are SGHDT and YYEEEE. The CDR3 bases are TGTGCCAGCAGCTTGGGGTCAGGGGGCAAGGATTCACCCCTCCACTTT. This sequence encodes CASSLGSGGKDSPLHF.

The gene calls are TRBV6-1 and TRBJ1-4; D ambiguous. The CDR3 sequence is 14 residues long. Trimming removed 6 bases from V and 0 bases from J, with 8 bases in between. The V gene's germline CDR1 is MNHNS and CDR2 SASEGT. The CDR3 is CASSLVATNEKLFF. The CDR3 DNA reads as TGTGCCAGCAGCCTAGTTGCAACTAATGAAAAACTGTTTTTT.

This clonotype was seen a single time. The chain couples TRBV14 to TRBJ2-2; possible D gene TRBD1, 5 bases. Germline-derived CDR1 and CDR2 are SGHDN and FVKESK. CDR3 length equals 15 residues. The V end was cut by 1 base, the J end by 1 base, with 7 bases between. In nucleotides, the CDR3 is TGTGCCAGCAGCCAAGTTGGACAGAACACCGGGGAGCTGTTTTTT. This encodes CASSQVGQNTGELFF.

The V gene is TRBV19, the J gene TRBJ2-7, with 7 bases matching TRBD1. V was pared by 5 bases and J by 3 bases, with 4 bases of the junction left unmatched. This CDR3 comprises 13 residues. Germline V lookup: CDR1 LNHDA, CDR2 SQIVND (reference sequence). For the CDR3, the DNA is TGTGCCAGTAGTCCGGGACAGAGCTACGAGCAGTACTTC. It translates to CASSPGQSYEQYF.

This chain joins TRBV12-3 or TRBV12-4 and TRBJ1-2, with TRBD1 as a possible D gene (6 bases). The CDR3 runs to 13 residues. V lost 5 bases and J lost 3, with 10 bases in between. CDR3 protein: CASSIGQYYGYTF. The CDR3 DNA reads TGTGCCAGCAGTATAGGACAGTACTATGGCTACACCTTC.

V and J are TRBV15 and TRBJ2-7, with TRBD1 identical over 8 bases. V dropped 0 bases and J dropped 0; count of bases not matched to a gene: 4. In germline, CDR1 is LNHNV, CDR2 YYDKDF (reference sequence). The CDR3 runs to 16 residues. The CDR3 protein is CATSRDGTGDSYEQYF. The CDR3, as DNA: TGTGCCACCAGCAGAGATGGGACAGGTGACTCCTACGAGCAGTACTTC.

J is TRBJ2-7 and V is TRBV20-1; 9 positions agree with TRBD2. Germline CDR1 DFQATT, CDR2 SNEGSKA (reference sequence). V lost 5 bases and J lost 6; bases outside the gene matches: 11. This CDR3 spans 14 amino acids. The CDR3 sequence: CSALGASGMGEQYF. For the CDR3, the DNA is TGCAGTGCTCTTGGGGCTAGCGGGATGGGCGAGCAGTACTTC.

V and J are TRBV30 and TRBJ2-5; TRBD1 is a possible D gene (5 bases). V lost 8 bases, J lost 3 bases, and 16 bases lay in between. This CDR3 contains 13 residues. The germline gives CDR1 GTSNPN, CDR2 SVGIG (reference sequence). In nucleotides, the CDR3 is TGTGCCACAACAGGAGTTACTAAAGAGACCCAGTACTTC. It translates to CATTGVTKETQYF.